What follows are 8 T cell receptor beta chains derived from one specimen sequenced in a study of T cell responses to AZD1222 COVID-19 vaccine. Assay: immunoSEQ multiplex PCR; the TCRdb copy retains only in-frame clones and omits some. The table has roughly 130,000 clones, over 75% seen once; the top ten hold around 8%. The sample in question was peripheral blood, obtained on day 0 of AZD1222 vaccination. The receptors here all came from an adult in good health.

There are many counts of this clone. CDR3 protein: CASSFDTSKQPQHF. The CDR3 DNA follows: TGTGCCAGCAGCTTTGACACTTCGAAACAGCCCCAGCATTTT. The chain links TRBV7-9 to TRBJ1-5; D is ambiguous. Germline V gene sequence: CDR1 SEHNR, CDR2 FQNEAQ (reference sequence). With 3 bases removed from V and 7 bases from J, the gap between germline ends came to 13 bases. There are 14 residues in the CDR3.

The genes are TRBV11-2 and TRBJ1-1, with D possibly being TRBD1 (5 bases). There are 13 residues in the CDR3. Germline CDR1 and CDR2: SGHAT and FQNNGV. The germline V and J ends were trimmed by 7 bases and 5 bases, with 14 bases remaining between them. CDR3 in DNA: TGTGCCAGCACCCGAGAACGGGGGACTGAAGCTTTCTTT. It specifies CASTRERGTEAFF.

DNA of the CDR3: TGCGCCAGCAGCCATGGTTTTCTCAATCAGCCCCAGCATTTT. This sequence encodes CASSHGFLNQPQHF. The chain recombines TRBV4-1 with TRBJ1-5; no reliable D call. Looked up from germline, CDR1 is MGHRA and CDR2 is YSYEKL. This CDR3 has 14 residues. The ends were cut back, 3 bases at V and 3 bases at J, with 9 bases in the middle.

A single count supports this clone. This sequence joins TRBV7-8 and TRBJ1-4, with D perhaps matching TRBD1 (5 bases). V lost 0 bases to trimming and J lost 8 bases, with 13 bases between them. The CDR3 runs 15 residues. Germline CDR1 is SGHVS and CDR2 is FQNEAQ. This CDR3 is CASSLATWGTEKLFF. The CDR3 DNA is TGTGCCAGCAGCTTAGCAACGTGGGGGACCGAAAAACTGTTTTTT.

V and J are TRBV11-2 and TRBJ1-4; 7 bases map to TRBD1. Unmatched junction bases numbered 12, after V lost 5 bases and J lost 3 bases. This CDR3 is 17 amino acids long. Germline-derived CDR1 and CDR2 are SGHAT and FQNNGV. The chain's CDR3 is CASSARQGSDANEKLFF. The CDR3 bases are TGTGCCAGCAGCGCCCGACAGGGTTCGGATGCTAATGAAAAACTGTTTTTT.

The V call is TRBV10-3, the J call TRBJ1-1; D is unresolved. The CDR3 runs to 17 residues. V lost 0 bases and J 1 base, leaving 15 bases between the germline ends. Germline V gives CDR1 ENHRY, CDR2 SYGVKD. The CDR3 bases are TGTGCCATCAGTGAGTCGATAGGGCAAAAGGGGAACACTGAAGCTTTCTTT. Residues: CAISESIGQKGNTEAFF.

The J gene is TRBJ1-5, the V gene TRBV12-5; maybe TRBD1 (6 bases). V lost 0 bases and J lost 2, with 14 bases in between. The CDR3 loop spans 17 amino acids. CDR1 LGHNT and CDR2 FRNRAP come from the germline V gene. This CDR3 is CASGLVGRGEGNQPQHF. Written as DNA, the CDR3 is TGTGCTAGTGGTTTGGTAGGCAGGGGCGAGGGCAATCAGCCCCAGCATTTT.

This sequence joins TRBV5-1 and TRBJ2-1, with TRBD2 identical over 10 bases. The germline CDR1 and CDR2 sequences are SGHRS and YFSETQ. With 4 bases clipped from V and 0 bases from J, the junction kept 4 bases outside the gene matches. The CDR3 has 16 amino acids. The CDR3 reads CASSPGLAVSYNEQFF. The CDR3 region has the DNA TGCGCCAGCAGCCCCGGACTAGCGGTCTCCTACAATGAGCAGTTCTTC.